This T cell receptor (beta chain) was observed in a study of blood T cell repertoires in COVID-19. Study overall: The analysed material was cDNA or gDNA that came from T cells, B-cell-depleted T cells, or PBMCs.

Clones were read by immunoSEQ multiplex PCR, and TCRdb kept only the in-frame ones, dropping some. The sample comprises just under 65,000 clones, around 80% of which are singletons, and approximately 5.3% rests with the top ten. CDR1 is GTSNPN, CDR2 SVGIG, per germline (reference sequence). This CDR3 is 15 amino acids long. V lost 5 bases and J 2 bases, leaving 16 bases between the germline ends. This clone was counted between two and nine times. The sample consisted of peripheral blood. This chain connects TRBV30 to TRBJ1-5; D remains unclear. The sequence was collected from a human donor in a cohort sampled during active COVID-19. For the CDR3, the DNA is TGTGCCTGGCGTCGTGAGGGTGGAGGCAATCAGCCCCAGCATTTT. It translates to CAWRREGGGNQPQHF.